Listed below are T cell receptor beta chains from one sample, sequenced in a study of blood T cell repertoires in COVID-19. Measured with immunoSEQ multiplex PCR; TCRdb has only the in-frame clones, and not every one. The sample has about 240,000 clones, approximately 90% seen once. Specimen: PBMCs or T cells enriched from blood (not recorded which). The receptors shown here come from a woman between 25 and 40 years old who had recovered from COVID-19. Both conserved end residues are part of each CDR3. Each record gives: D gene, clone size, J gene, CDR3 length, V gene, CDR3 DNA, CDR3 protein. A D gene is named only where the DNA matches it firmly. Clone sizes are given selectively: once, few, many, or a class where the clone is expanded.

NA NA TRBJ2-7 12 TRBV19 TGTGCCAGTAGTATGGGCGTCTCCGAGCAGTACTTC CASSMGVSEQYF
TRBD1 NA TRBJ1-6 15 TRBV3-1/TRBV3-2 TGTGCCAGCAGCCACGGGACAGGCATTAATTCACCCCTCCACTTT CASSHGTGINSPLHF
NA NA TRBJ2-4 16 TRBV7-2 TGTGCCAGCAGCTCCGTGGGGGGTGGGAGCAAAAACATTCAGTACTTC CASSSVGGGSKNIQYF
NA NA TRBJ2-1 15 TRBV7-2 TGTGCCAGCAGCTCAGACAGAAACCCATACAATGAGCAGTTCTTC CASSSDRNPYNEQFF
NA NA TRBJ2-3 14 TRBV10-3 TGTGCCGCTCGCTCCGGGAGCGGGACAGATACGCAGTATTTT CAARSGSGTDTQYF
NA once TRBJ2-6 17 TRBV3-1/TRBV3-2 TGTGCCAGCAGCCAAGATGTCAGGGGATCTGGGGCCAACGTCCTGACTTTC CASSQDVRGSGANVLTF
NA NA TRBJ2-7 15 TRBV2 TGTGCCAGCAGTGAAGCGGCGGGACGGACCTACGAGCAGTACTTC CASSEAAGRTYEQYF
NA NA TRBJ1-2 16 TRBV18 TGTGCCAGCTCACCACCGATGGGGAACGGGAGGCATGGCTACACCTTC CASSPPMGNGRHGYTF
NA NA TRBJ1-5 14 TRBV28 TGTGCCAGCAGCCAGACAATTTCCAATCAGCCCCAGCATTTT CASSQTISNQPQHF
TRBD2 NA TRBJ2-1 15 TRBV4-2 TGTGCCAGCAGCGTCCCGGGACTAGGCTACAATGAGCAGTTCTTC CASSVPGLGYNEQFF
NA NA TRBJ1-1 15 TRBV5-5 TGTGCCAGCAGCTTGATTCCCACCTACGACACTGAAGCTTTCTTT CASSLIPTYDTEAFF
TRBD1 NA TRBJ2-3 15 TRBV18 TGTGCCAGCTCGCCGGCTGTGGACAGGGTAGATACGCAGTATTTT CASSPAVDRVDTQYF
TRBD1 NA TRBJ2-3 17 TRBV5-1 TGCGCCAGCAGCTGGACAGGGTCACTCACTAGCACAGATACGCAGTATTTT CASSWTGSLTSTDTQYF
TRBD2 NA TRBJ2-7 16 TRBV6-2/TRBV6-3 TGTGCCAGCAGTTCCCCAGGTGGGACTAGCGGGTACGAGCAGTACTTC CASSSPGGTSGYEQYF
NA NA TRBJ2-2 14 TRBV6-4 TGTGCCAGCAGCTTCCAGGGCTACACCGGGGAGCTGTTTTTT CASSFQGYTGELFF
TRBD2 once TRBJ2-7 16 TRBV27 TGTGCCAGCAGTTTTTTGGGACTAGCGGACTCCTACGAGCAGTACTTC CASSFLGLADSYEQYF
NA NA TRBJ1-2 15 TRBV25-1 TGTGCCAGCAGTGAGGGGCCCGAGATTAACTATGGCTACACCTTC CASSEGPEINYGYTF
TRBD1 NA TRBJ1-6 16 TRBV4-1 TGCGCCAGCAGCCACCTCGGGACAGAAAATAATTCACCCCTCCACTTT CASSHLGTENNSPLHF
NA NA TRBJ2-7 15 TRBV6-5 TGTGCCAGCAGTTACTCGCGTTGGGGGGACCACGAGCAGTACTTC CASSYSRWGDHEQYF
TRBD1 NA TRBJ2-1 16 TRBV7-6 TGTGCCAGCAGCCGTAGGGGGCAGAAGGGGTACAATGAGCAGTTCTTC CASSRRGQKGYNEQFF
NA few TRBJ1-1 13 TRBV18 TGTGCCAGCTCACCGGGACAAGACACTGAAGCTTTCTTT CASSPGQDTEAFF
TRBD1 NA TRBJ1-1 13 TRBV19 TGTGCCAGTAGTATTCCCAGGGGGACTGAAGCTTTCTTT CASSIPRGTEAFF
TRBD1 NA TRBJ1-2 14 TRBV7-2 TGTGCCAGCAGCATGGGACAGGGGCAACCCGGCTACACCTTC CASSMGQGQPGYTF
NA few TRBJ1-1 14 TRBV6-5 TGTGCCAGCAGTCCCCAGGGGAGCGGCACTGAAGCTTTCTTT CASSPQGSGTEAFF
TRBD2 NA TRBJ2-5 15 TRBV11-3 TGTGCCAGCAGCCCCGGGGGGGGAGTTGCTGAGACCCAGTACTTC CASSPGGGVAETQYF
NA NA TRBJ2-7 14 TRBV11-2 TGTGCCAGCAGGAGGGGAGGCTACTCCTACGAGCAGTACTTC CASRRGGYSYEQYF
TRBD2 NA TRBJ2-1 15 TRBV28 TGTGCCAGCAGTTTTATAGCGGGAGGCGTCAATGAGCAGTTCTTC CASSFIAGGVNEQFF
TRBD2 NA TRBJ2-1 16 TRBV7-2 TGTGCCAGCAGCCCCGCGGGAGCGCCCCCAGACAATGAGCAGTTCTTC CASSPAGAPPDNEQFF
NA once TRBJ2-1 13 TRBV13 TGTGCCAGCAGCTTAAACTCCGGGAATGAGCAGTTCTTC CASSLNSGNEQFF